This TCR beta chain was retrieved from a study of blood T cell repertoires in COVID-19 (dated by TCRdb to 2020 to 2021). Regarding the research as a whole: Recovered participants in ImmuneRACE Cohort 3 were defined as having two consecutive negative NP/OP PCR tests, clearance from a healthcare professional, or resolution of symptoms. Samples from collaborators originated in the United States, Italy and Spain and spanned both the acute and convalescent phases of COVID-19. The prospective study material was composed of cDNA or gDNA derived from T cells, B-cell-depleted T cells, or PBMCs. Subjects who had been exposed to COVID-19, were actively infected with it, or had recovered from it provided the deeply sampled blood TCRbeta repertoires that made up the dataset. The repertoires were released in a freely available public database intended as a resource for research on the immune response to SARS-CoV-2. Samples came from the ongoing ImmuneRACE study (first 160 participants) plus 1,254 subjects from 6 global collaborators. Sample metadata almost always included a de-identified subject ID, COVID-19 status, age in years and sex. Where available, HLA class I and class II types were taken from metadata supplied by the sample provider and were not determined by assay-based typing. General findings and caveats noted by the study authors: How much clinical and demographic metadata was included differed by source and by participant, and the metadata was provided uncurated.

The immunoSEQ Assay, a bias-controlled multiplex PCR, was used to amplify TCRbeta CDR3 regions from genomic DNA. The study's processing was this. The number of nucleated cells in each sample was estimated from the amplification of reference gene primers within the assay. Sequence reads were collapsed and filtered to measure the absolute abundance of every unique TCRbeta CDR3 rearrangement. For each sample, productive Simpson clonality was calculated by taking the square root of Simpson's diversity index across productive rearrangements. TCRdb carries this immuneACCESS record with in-frame sequences only. Its versions omit some clonotypes, under half of them owing to an unresolved V gene in the studies checked, with the rest unexplained. V and J calls and clone size are as listed in that table; D and trimming were resolved from the DNA. The sample table records approximately 250,000 clones; 88% of these occur just once. Together, the top ten hold approximately 2% of the sample.

Between the V and J ends, shortened by 4 bases and 5 bases respectively, the junction contains 10 bases. The CDR3 goes from the cysteine to the phenylalanine over 13 residues. Left in the record is the CDR3 DNA by itself, 39 bases read in frame from the first base. Looking up the germline V gene (reference sequence) yields CDR1 SGHKS and CDR2 YYEKEE. Participants in the prospective study were enrolled through a virtual design, were aged about 18 to 90 years, and lived in 20 to 30 United States geographic areas. In the prospective study, cohorts were assigned on the basis of participant-reported clinical history obtained from a screening survey and a study questionnaire. Each participant in the prospective study had whole blood, serum and a nasopharyngeal or oropharyngeal swab collected by mobile phlebotomists. Prospective study participants could optionally give additional blood draws and questionnaires over an approximately two-month period. Before DNA extraction, prospective study blood samples were shipped either frozen or at room temperature.

As for this clone: Its specific antigen is unknown. Base qualities are not recorded, but no much larger clone differs from it by a single base.

The V and J genes are TRBV5-5 and TRBJ1-3, and TRBD1 may be the D gene, going by 5 matching bases. Sequencing was done on a sample of PBMCs or T cells enriched from blood (not recorded which). The sequence was obtained from a woman in her fifties or sixties in a cohort exposed to, infected with or recovered from COVID-19 (not recorded which). The CDR3 amino acid sequence is: CASSPGWRNTIYF. The nucleotides are TGTGCCAGCAGCCCAGGGTGGAGAAACACCATATATTTT.